These T cell receptor beta chains were read from a single sample in a study of graft-versus-host responses after intestinal transplantation. For these receptors, no antigen is known. Libraries were prepared by immunoSEQ multiplex PCR; TCRdb keeps only in-frame clonotypes and omits some of them. The data hold tens of thousands of clones, with more than 85% observed a single time. Source: unstimulated CD8+ T cells sorted from spleen or lymph node cells, taken before transplant. Receptors originate from a human donor who was the organ donor for an intestinal transplant. Both conserved end residues are trimmed from each CDR3. The D gene is left open where the match is weak.

TRBV19,.,11,ASSIVQGYEQY
TRBV5-4,.,10,ASSFAGNEQF
TRBV4-3,TRBD1,14,ASSQGTGGYTGELF
TRBV12-2,.,16,ASRLNTHTARPQETQY
TRBV6-5,.,13,ASSTTSHYPYEQY
TRBV11-3,TRBD2,15,ASSSLSSGASTDTQY
TRBV16,.,12,ASSQSGETNEQY
TRBV27,.,12,ASSPGTAGYGYT
TRBV14,.,13,ASSPERQINQPQH
TRBV9,TRBD2,16,ASSTPLRGSGATDTQY
TRBV9,TRBD1,16,ASSVGSSPGQGSYEQY
TRBV9,TRBD1,14,ASSVGPGGKNYGYT
TRBV21-1,.,11,ASSFAALQPQH
TRBV14,TRBD1,11,ASLQGDQETQY
TRBV27,.,14,ASSPLLYGGNQPQH
TRBV7-6,TRBD2,13,ASSLEASGYYEQY
TRBV10-3,.,14,AISEGGLSSYNEQF
TRBV21-1,.,16,ASSKVRGARANTGELF
TRBV6-1,.,10,ASSPPEDEQY
TRBV7-9,.,10,ASMGANTEAF
TRBV9,.,11,ASSVDGNEKLF
TRBV18,TRBD2,14,ASSPTPGLAGFEQY
TRBV14,.,13,ASSPKGYGTDTQY
TRBV6-5,.,12,ASSYPGRYTEAF
TRBV30,.,10,AAIRVNTEAF
TRBV10-2,.,11,ASSEMGEETQY
TRBV2,.,10,ASSIKRYEQY
TRBV7-7,TRBD1,12,ASSLGQGADTQY
TRBV9,.,11,ASSVGETAEAF
TRBV7-9,TRBD1,12,ASSLRDRSYEQY
TRBV5-8,.,13,ASSFGVGQSETQY
TRBV28,.,10,ASSFREGVAF
TRBV6-4,.,13,ASSSGEQDYYEQY
TRBV5-6,.,12,ASSLPGRENEQY
TRBV9,.,13,ASIPGQEINNEQF
TRBV28,TRBD2,16,ASSFFSGRAGSYNEQF
TRBV7-8,TRBD1,18,ASSLGSWGTGGLLIYEQY
TRBV7-2,TRBD2,13,ASSLSGRAGNEQF
TRBV25-1,TRBD1,12,ASSGQGGAYEQY
TRBV6-6,.,9,ASRTTVGYT
TRBV6-5,.,11,ASSYGQNYGYT
TRBV6-1,.,14,ASSELGHLVTDTQY
TRBV4-1,.,12,ASSQDSGAYEQY
TRBV9,.,13,ASSVDARVSSPLH
TRBV7-3,.,13,ASSLQGGGANVLT